These T cell receptor beta chains were read from a single sample in a study of shared clonotypes between healthy human individuals. Clones were read by immunoSEQ multiplex PCR, and TCRdb kept only the in-frame ones, dropping some. The sample yields over a million clones, roughly 95% seen once. The sample was naive CD4+ T cells sorted from blood. These TCRs come from a man in his thirties or forties in good health. CDR3s include the opening cysteine and the closing phenylalanine or tryptophan. Each record gives: D gene, J gene, clone size, V gene, CDR3 protein, CDR3 DNA. D genes are given only for firm matches. Only some rows state a clone size, as once, few, many or a class for expanded clones.

- | TRBJ2-7 | - | TRBV29-1 | CSVSQGPGEQYF | TGCAGCGTCTCACAGGGTCCGGGCGAGCAGTACTTC
- | TRBJ2-1 | - | TRBV29-1 | CSVEDLRGEGLSEQFF | TGCAGCGTTGAAGATCTGAGGGGGGAGGGCCTTAGTGAGCAGTTCTTC
- | TRBJ2-7 | - | TRBV28 | CATTTSAYEQYF | TGTGCCACCACGACGAGTGCCTACGAGCAGTACTTC
- | TRBJ2-7 | - | TRBV5-6 | CASSLGLLGYEQYF | TGTGCCAGCAGCCTGGGACTCCTGGGGTACGAGCAGTACTTC
- | TRBJ2-7 | - | TRBV6-6 | CASRRGTVVDFEQYF | TGTGCCAGCAGACGCGGGACAGTTGTCGATTTCGAGCAGTACTTC
- | TRBJ2-7 | - | TRBV7-6 | CASSYNRGGEQYF | TGTGCCAGCAGTTACAACAGGGGAGGCGAGCAGTACTTC
- | TRBJ2-1 | - | TRBV2 | CASSESGGPTNEQFF | TGTGCCAGCAGTGAATCTGGGGGCCCTACCAATGAGCAGTTCTTC
- | TRBJ1-1 | - | TRBV5-1 | CASSWKGRSTEAFF | TGCGCCAGCAGCTGGAAGGGGCGGAGCACTGAAGCTTTCTTT
- | TRBJ1-1 | - | TRBV15 | CATSTSGGRTEAFF | TGTGCCACCAGCACCTCGGGGGGGCGCACTGAAGCTTTCTTT
TRBD1 | TRBJ2-7 | - | TRBV7-2 | CASSPPGTGNYEQYF | TGTGCCAGCAGCCCACCCGGGACAGGGAATTACGAGCAGTACTTC
- | TRBJ1-5 | few | TRBV7-9 | CASSLAVGAGNQPQHF | TGTGCCAGCAGCTTAGCCGTGGGGGCAGGTAATCAGCCCCAGCATTTT
- | TRBJ2-2 | few | TRBV30 | CAWSVLAAGELFF | TGTGCCTGGAGTGTACTGGCGGCCGGGGAGCTGTTTTTT
- | TRBJ1-4 | - | TRBV5-1 | CASSLAGGPNEKLFF | TGCGCCAGCAGCTTGGCGGGGGGGCCTAATGAAAAACTGTTTTTT
- | TRBJ1-1 | - | TRBV25-1 | CASSGPRLMNTEAFF | TGTGCCAGCAGTGGACCTAGGTTAATGAACACTGAAGCTTTCTTT
- | TRBJ2-7 | - | TRBV5-1 | CASSLEVELTPEQYF | TGCGCCAGCAGCTTGGAGGTCGAACTCACGCCAGAGCAGTACTTC
- | TRBJ2-1 | - | TRBV11-3 | CASSLDAGFSSYNEQFF | TGTGCCAGCAGCTTAGACGCGGGCTTTAGCTCCTACAATGAGCAGTTCTTC
- | TRBJ1-3 | - | TRBV6-1 | CASSEEVSSGNTIYF | TGTGCCAGCAGTGAGGAGGTGAGCTCTGGAAACACCATATATTTT
- | TRBJ2-3 | - | TRBV12-2 | CASRLGNWYTDTQYF | TGTGCAAGTCGCTTAGGGAACTGGTACACAGATACGCAGTATTTT
- | TRBJ2-3 | - | TRBV19 | CASSIDAALGTDTQYF | TGTGCCAGTAGTATAGATGCAGCTCTTGGCACAGATACGCAGTATTTT
- | TRBJ2-7 | - | TRBV10-3 | CAISWRDEQYF | TGTGCCATCTCGTGGAGGGACGAGCAGTACTTC
- | TRBJ2-1 | - | TRBV5-4 | CASSEGGGGSVNEQFF | TGTGCCAGCAGCGAAGGGGGGGGCGGGAGTGTGAATGAGCAGTTCTTC
TRBD2 | TRBJ2-6 | once | TRBV10-1 | CASSGTSSSGANVLTF | TGCGCCAGCAGTGGGACTAGTAGCTCTGGGGCCAACGTCCTGACTTTC
- | TRBJ2-7 | - | TRBV18 | CASSPRRESSEQYF | TGTGCCAGCTCACCAAGACGGGAGAGTTCCGAGCAGTACTTC
TRBD2 | TRBJ2-1 | - | TRBV7-2 | CASSPLLRGSSYNEQFF | TGTGCCAGCAGCCCACTTCTTCGCGGGAGCTCCTACAATGAGCAGTTCTTC
TRBD2 | TRBJ2-3 | - | TRBV18 | CASSLSGTSTDTQYF | TGTGCCAGCTCCCTGAGCGGGACCAGCACAGATACGCAGTATTTT
TRBD2 | TRBJ2-1 | - | TRBV19 | CASSRPKTSGHNEQFF | TGTGCCAGTAGTAGACCTAAGACTAGCGGCCACAATGAGCAGTTCTTC
- | TRBJ2-7 | - | TRBV7-2 | CASSLGPLYEQYF | TGTGCCAGCAGCTTAGGTCCTCTCTACGAGCAGTACTTC
- | TRBJ1-2 | - | TRBV5-4 | CASSFDGRCTF | TGTGCCAGCAGCTTCGACGGGCGCTGCACCTTC
TRBD2 | TRBJ2-7 | - | TRBV19 | CASSMASGSYEQYF | TGTGCCAGTAGTATGGCTAGCGGCTCCTACGAGCAGTACTTC
TRBD1 | TRBJ2-7 | - | TRBV30 | CAWDRGFYEQYF | TGTGCCTGGGACAGGGGGTTCTACGAGCAGTACTTC
TRBD1 | TRBJ2-1 | - | TRBV10-1 | CASSDPGTAAQFF | TGCGCCAGCAGTGACCCCGGGACAGCGGCTCAGTTCTTC
- | TRBJ1-5 | few | TRBV6-5 | CASRERVGQPQHF | TGTGCCAGCAGGGAAAGAGTTGGTCAGCCCCAGCATTTT
TRBD1 | TRBJ1-5 | - | TRBV18 | CASSPPGQTNQPQHF | TGTGCCAGCTCACCACCGGGACAGACAAATCAGCCCCAGCATTTT
- | TRBJ2-3 | - | TRBV12-1 | CASSSRLAGGFESTDTQYF | TGTGCCAGCAGTAGTCGATTAGCGGGAGGTTTTGAGAGCACAGATACGCAGTATTTT
- | TRBJ2-7 | - | TRBV5-6 | CASSLAGSYEQYF | TGTGCCAGCAGCTTGGCGGGAAGCTACGAGCAGTACTTC
- | TRBJ2-3 | - | TRBV5-1 | CASSLARGDTDTQYF | TGCGCCAGCAGCTTGGCCCGAGGGGACACAGATACGCAGTATTTT
TRBD2 | TRBJ2-3 | - | TRBV5-4 | CASKPQGLAGVDTQYF | TGTGCCAGCAAGCCCCAGGGACTAGCGGGAGTAGATACGCAGTATTTT
TRBD2 | TRBJ2-3 | - | TRBV28 | CASSFQMTSGSDTQYF | TGTGCCAGCAGTTTTCAAATGACTAGCGGGAGTGATACGCAGTATTTT
- | TRBJ2-7 | - | TRBV28 | CASSLGRAYEQYF | TGTGCCAGCAGTTTAGGAAGGGCCTACGAGCAGTACTTC
- | TRBJ1-3 | once | TRBV7-6 | CASSTRTVSGNTIYF | TGTGCCAGCAGCACCAGGACAGTCTCTGGAAACACCATATATTTT
TRBD2 | TRBJ2-1 | - | TRBV10-2 | CASSAGGSFTYNEQFF | TGCGCCAGCAGTGCCGGCGGGAGTTTCACCTACAATGAGCAGTTCTTC
- | TRBJ2-7 | - | TRBV28 | CASSVSSTYEQYF | TGTGCCAGCAGTGTATCATCCACCTACGAGCAGTACTTC
- | TRBJ1-5 | - | TRBV4-3 | CASSPGLVSNQPQHF | TGCGCCAGCAGCCCCGGGTTGGTAAGCAATCAGCCCCAGCATTTT
- | TRBJ2-4 | - | TRBV6-1 | CASTWGKNIQYF | TGTGCCAGCACCTGGGGCAAAAACATTCAGTACTTC